The 28 T cell receptor beta chains below were found in one sample sequenced in a study of shared clonotypes between healthy human individuals. Profiling relied on immunoSEQ multiplex PCR, and the TCRdb table lists in-frame clones only, not all of them. The sample has 640,000 or so clones; roughly 70% are singletons. The source material was memory CD4+ T cells sorted from blood. Subset indicated: CD45RA-negative fraction. These receptors were collected from a woman aged 25-40 years in good health.

The rearrangement joins TRBV28 to TRBJ1-5, with TRBD1 identical over 7 bases. The CDR3 covers 13 residues. Trimming at V came to 6 bases and at J to 5 bases, leaving 4 bases not matched to a gene. From germline, CDR1 is MDHEN and CDR2 SYDVKM. CDR3 sequence: CASRTTGDQPQHF. Written as DNA, the CDR3 is TGTGCCAGCAGAACAACAGGGGATCAGCCCCAGCATTTT.

This clone was counted between two and nine times. The genes are TRBV2 and TRBJ1-1; 7 nucleotides agree with TRBD1. CDR1 and CDR2 from the germline V gene are SNHLY and FYNNEI. The CDR3 has 11 residues. Unmatched junction bases numbered 10, after V lost 10 bases and J lost 11 bases. The CDR3 sequence is CATSPTGVAFF. CDR3 DNA: TGTGCCACTAGTCCTACAGGGGTCGCTTTCTTT.

This chain links TRBV29-1 with TRBJ2-1, with 8 bases lining up with TRBD2. The V gene's germline CDR1 is SQVTM and CDR2 ANQGSEA. CDR3 length: 16 amino acids. The V segment lost 5 bases and the J segment 2 bases; nucleotides outside the gene matches: 11. This CDR3 reads CSVREWTSSPYNEQFF. CDR3 in DNA: TGCAGCGTTCGAGAATGGACTAGCAGTCCCTACAATGAGCAGTTCTTC.

This clone was recorded many times. This chain links TRBV6-5 with TRBJ2-4; 7 bases map to TRBD1. The CDR3 has 15 amino acids. The V and J ends lost 6 bases and 4 bases, in that order; junction bases with no gene match: 9. Germline CDR1 and CDR2: MNHEY and SVGAGI. CDR3 bases: TGTGCCAGCAGCCCACCGGGACAGAGTAAAAACATTCAGTACTTC. Translation gives CASSPPGQSKNIQYF.

This clone has a single count. This rearrangement joins TRBV11-2 to TRBJ2-1; TRBD2 might be the D (5 bases). The V gene's germline CDR1 is SGHAT and CDR2 FQNNGV. V gave up 3 bases and J gave up 0 bases, with 9 bases separating them. CDR3 size: 15 residues. This CDR3 is CASSLLEASYNEQFF. DNA of the CDR3: TGTGCCAGCAGCTTGCTGGAGGCCTCCTACAATGAGCAGTTCTTC.

A note on this clone: A much larger clone lies one base from this, so it may be a read error. Other nucleotide sequences in the sample specify the same CDR3. The chain combines TRBV5-1 with TRBJ2-2; D is undetermined. The CDR3 has 13 amino acids. V lost 2 bases and J 5 bases, leaving 7 bases between the germline ends. Germline-derived CDR1 and CDR2 are SGHRS and YFSETQ. CDR3 loop: CASSFGQTGELFF. The CDR3 DNA sequence: TGCGCCAGCAGCTTTGGGCAGACCGGGGAGCTGTTTTTT.

The chain recombines TRBV28 with TRBJ2-5, with no clear D. TRBJ2-7 explains the end of the DNA better; the J call may be wrong. CDR1 and CDR2 (germline): MDHEN, SYDVKM. CDR3 length: 12 residues. DNA of the CDR3: TGTGCCAGCAGTTCAAACACCTACGAGCAGTACTTC. Protein product: CASSSNTYEQYF.

Written as DNA, the CDR3 is TGTGCCAGCAGCGTAGGGGTAGCCGGGAGCTCCTACAATGAGCAGTTCTTC. The encoded protein is CASSVGVAGSSYNEQFF. The rearrangement links TRBV9 to TRBJ2-1, with D perhaps TRBD2 (6 bases). Trimming removed 0 bases from V and 0 bases from J, with 13 bases in between. This CDR3 has 17 amino acids. The germline V gene encodes CDR1 SGDLS and CDR2 YYNGEE.

CDR3 amino acids: CSALKAYEQYF. The CDR3 region has the DNA TGCAGTGCTTTGAAAGCCTACGAGCAGTACTTC. The rearrangement links TRBV20-1 to TRBJ2-7; unclear D gene. In germline, CDR1 is DFQATT, CDR2 SNEGSKA (reference sequence). CDR3 length: 11 residues. V was cut by 5 bases and J by 2 bases, with 7 bases left in between.

The sample holds one count of this clone. This chain links TRBV6-1 with TRBJ1-5, with D possibly TRBD1 on 5 matching bases. Trimming shortened V by 3 bases and J by 6 bases, and 15 bases separated the two germline ends. This CDR3 has 15 amino acids. The germline V gene encodes CDR1 MNHNS and CDR2 SASEGT. As DNA, the CDR3 is TGTGCCAGCAGTGATGAGAGTGGGGGGAGTCAGCCCCAGCATTTT. It yields the protein CASSDESGGSQPQHF.

Here the CDR3 DNA reads TGTGCCAGCAGCCCCCTAGGGGGCGAGACCCAGTACTTC. Translating gives CASSPLGGETQYF. The genes are TRBV7-7 and TRBJ2-5, with TRBD1 matching over 7 bases. Germline V lookup: CDR1 SSHAT, CDR2 FNYEAQ (reference sequence). V lost 5 bases and J lost 5; bases outside the gene matches: 5. The CDR3 is 13 amino acids.

The J gene is TRBJ1-1, the V gene TRBV28; D perhaps matches TRBD1 (5 bases). CDR1 is MDHEN, CDR2 SYDVKM, per germline. With 8 bases removed from V and 5 bases from J, the gap between germline ends came to 12 bases. The CDR3 covers 12 residues. CDR3 in amino acids: CASGLGVTEAFF. CDR3 coding DNA: TGTGCCAGCGGCCTAGGGGTTACTGAAGCTTTCTTT.

This chain links TRBV7-3 with TRBJ2-1; D is possibly TRBD1 (6 bases). V shed 5 bases and J shed 12 bases, with 11 bases lying between them. This CDR3 has 11 amino acids. The germline V gene encodes CDR1 SGHTA and CDR2 FQGTGA. In nucleotides, the CDR3 is TGTGCCAGCAGCCAAGGGGGACGGCAGTTCTTC. This codes for CASSQGGRQFF.

The rearrangement uses TRBV11-3 and TRBJ2-1; 8 bases line up with TRBD2. The CDR3 is 16 amino acids. J gave up 9 bases and V 4 bases, and 14 bases lay outside the gene matches. Germline lookup yields CDR1 SGHNT and CDR2 YENEEA. The CDR3 DNA reads as TGTGCCAGCAGCTCGAGGCGGGGGGTCCTGGGAGGTGAGCAGTTCTTC. Amino acids: CASSSRRGVLGGEQFF.

A single count supports this clone. The chain recombines TRBV27 with TRBJ2-2; D gene uncertain. V was cut by 6 bases and J by 1 base, with 6 bases left in between. There are 13 residues in the CDR3. CDR1 MNHEY and CDR2 SMNVEV come from the germline V gene (reference sequence). This CDR3 is CASSYMNTGELFF. The DNA of the CDR3 is TGTGCCAGCAGCTATATGAACACCGGGGAGCTGTTTTTT.

The CDR3 reads CASSRQPTNEKLFF. The CDR3 DNA reads as TGTGCCAGCTCAAGACAGCCTACTAATGAAAAACTGTTTTTT. The V gene is TRBV18, the J gene TRBJ1-4, with D perhaps matching TRBD1 (5 bases). V lost 5 bases to trimming and J lost 2 bases, with 9 bases between them. Germline V gene data show CDR1 as KGHSH and CDR2 as LQKENI. The CDR3 is 14 residues long.

This clone was seen a single time. The chain has TRBV6-6 and TRBJ2-5; 7 bases fit TRBD2. The better agreement between TRBJ2-7 and the DNA end casts doubt on the J call. The length of the CDR3 is 15 residues. In germline, CDR1 is MNHNY, CDR2 SVGAGI (reference sequence). The CDR3 bases are TGTGCCAGCAGTCGGAGCGGGATTAGTTCCTACGAGCAGTACTTC. Amino acid sequence: CASSRSGISSYEQYF.

The rearrangement uses TRBV28 and TRBJ2-7, with 7 positions matching TRBD1. The CDR3 has 15 amino acids. J lost 2 bases, V lost 4 bases, and 8 bases had no gene match. Germline V gives CDR1 MDHEN, CDR2 SYDVKM. The CDR3 sequence: CASSSPNRGPYEQYF. In DNA form, the CDR3 reads TGTGCCAGCAGTTCGCCGAACAGGGGTCCCTACGAGCAGTACTTC. Together with reference TRBV28 and TRBJ2-7, the CDR3 gives the full variable domain: DVKVTQSSRYLVKRTGEKVFLECVQDMDHENMFWYRQDPGLGLRLIYFSYDVKMKEKGDIPEGYSVSREKKERFSLILESASTNQTSMYLCASSSPNRGPYEQYFGPGTRLTVT.

The chain links TRBV19 to TRBJ2-7, with 8 bases matching TRBD1. The V gene's germline CDR1 is LNHDA and CDR2 SQIVND (reference sequence). The CDR3 spans 15 residues. With 8 bases clipped from V and 7 bases from J, the junction kept 16 bases outside the gene matches. The CDR3 protein is CASGQTGAFEGEQYF. In DNA, the CDR3 is TGTGCCAGTGGCCAGACAGGGGCCTTCGAGGGTGAGCAGTACTTC.

DNA of the CDR3: TGCAGCGTTGCCGGGACAGGGGACACCATATATTTT. It codes for CSVAGTGDTIYF. This chain links TRBV29-1 with TRBJ1-3; TRBD1 aligns across 10 bases. Germline CDR1 and CDR2: SQVTM and ANQGSEA. Losses at the gene ends were 4 bases for V and 8 bases for J; bases not matched to a gene: 2. This CDR3 contains 12 residues.

This clone was found a few times. The sample holds other DNA sequences that translate to the same CDR3. This rearrangement joins TRBV5-1 to TRBJ2-7, with 8 bases lining up with TRBD1. Germline V CDR1 and CDR2: SGHRS, YFSETQ. The length of the CDR3 is 16 residues. Losses at the gene ends were 0 bases for V and 5 bases for J; bases not matched to a gene: 10. The CDR3 loop reads CASSLVTGQGSHEQYF. The CDR3 bases are TGCGCCAGCAGCTTGGTCACCGGACAGGGTTCCCACGAGCAGTACTTC.

This chain connects TRBV10-3 to TRBJ1-5; 7 bases line up with TRBD1. The trim removed 6 bases at V and 0 bases at J, leaving 2 bases unmatched. This CDR3 spans 14 amino acids. Germline CDR1 reads ENHRY; CDR2 reads SYGVKD. CDR3 residues: CAISRDSSNQPQHF. In DNA form, the CDR3 reads TGTGCCATCAGCCGGGACAGTAGCAATCAGCCCCAGCATTTT.

This clone was counted only a few times. The chain couples TRBV10-2 to TRBJ1-2; D is uncertain. This CDR3 contains 16 residues. V was shortened by 8 bases and J by 2 bases, with 21 bases between the two germline ends. Germline assignment: CDR1 WSHSY and CDR2 SAAADI. The CDR3 region is CASFGISLTDNYGYTF. The CDR3 DNA follows: TGCGCCAGCTTCGGGATCTCTCTTACGGACAACTATGGCTACACCTTC.

This chain links TRBV29-1 with TRBJ1-2, with D perhaps matching TRBD1 (6 bases). The CDR3 runs 12 residues. Trimming cost V 6 bases and J 4 bases, with 12 bases left between them. The V gene's germline CDR1 is SQVTM and CDR2 ANQGSEA. The CDR3 DNA reads as TGCAGCGTCGGGGACATCCGCTATGGCTACACCTTC. This gives the protein CSVGDIRYGYTF.

This clone was found a few times. It differs at one base from a far larger clone, so likely a read error. Other DNA variants within this sample encode the same CDR3. The V and J genes are TRBV6-5 and TRBJ2-3; D is undetermined. The CDR3 totals 12 residues. The V and J ends lost 2 bases and 4 bases respectively, with 4 bases between them. Germline V CDR1 and CDR2: MNHEY, SVGAGI. In DNA form, the CDR3 reads TGTGCCAGCAGTTACGGTCCAGATACGCAGTATTTT. Translated: CASSYGPDTQYF.

This sequence joins TRBV7-9 and TRBJ2-1; D ambiguous. CDR3 length equals 13 residues. Trimming pared 0 bases from V and 6 bases from J, leaving 6 bases between. Germline CDR1 is SEHNR and CDR2 is FQNEAQ (reference sequence). In DNA, the CDR3 is TGTGCCAGCAGCTTAGCTCGATTCAATGAGCAGTTCTTC. Protein: CASSLARFNEQFF.

The rearrangement joins TRBV7-9 to TRBJ2-5; TRBD2 aligns across 10 bases. The V and J ends lost 8 bases and 1 base, in that order; junction bases with no gene match: 7. Germline CDR1 SEHNR, CDR2 FQNEAQ (reference sequence). CDR3 length equals 15 residues. The CDR3 region is CASGTSGKSQETQYF. DNA for the CDR3: TGTGCCAGCGGAACTAGCGGGAAGAGCCAAGAGACCCAGTACTTC. Complete variable domain (other parts from reference TRBV7-9 and TRBJ2-5): DTGVSQNPRHKITKRGQNVTFRCDPISEHNRLYWYRQTLGQGPEFLTYFQNEAQLEKSRLLSDRFSAERPKGSFSTLEIQRTEQGDSAMYLCASGTSGKSQETQYFGPGTRLLVL.

The sample holds a few counts of this clone. The J gene is TRBJ2-5, the V gene TRBV6-1; D not certain. Germline loops: CDR1 MNHNS, CDR2 SASEGT. This CDR3 is built from 11 residues. V lost 7 bases and J 5 bases, leaving 8 bases between the germline ends. The CDR3 here is CASTGLETQYF. In nucleotides, the CDR3 is TGTGCCAGCACAGGTTTGGAGACCCAGTACTTC.